One and the same sample provided the 21 T cell receptor beta chains below, sequenced in a study of OX40 agonist ivuxolimab in advanced cancers. Profiled with immunoSEQ multiplex PCR; TCRdb holds only in-frame clones, not every one. Among 70,000 to 85,000 clones, 94% were seen once, and the ten largest hold around 10%. The starting material was CD4+ or CD8+ T cells sorted from blood, obtained in a trial of the OX40 agonist ivuxolimab. Receptors originate from an adult with an advanced solid tumor such as melanoma, head and neck, liver or kidney cancer.

The CDR3 bases are TGTGCCAGCAGTTCGGACAGGACCTCCTACGAGCAGTACTTC. It specifies CASSSDRTSYEQYF. The gene calls are TRBV6-5 and TRBJ2-7, with 7 bases lining up with TRBD1. V trimming: 4 bases; J trimming: 0 bases; junction bases outside the gene matches: 3. CDR1 and CDR2 from the germline V gene are MNHEY and SVGAGI. This CDR3 region has 14 residues.

The V call is TRBV9, the J call TRBJ1-3; 9 nucleotides align to TRBD1. The CDR3 has 17 amino acids. Germline V gene lookup returns CDR1 SGDLS and CDR2 YYNGEE. J was trimmed by 4 bases and V by 4 bases; bases with no gene match: 12. In nucleotides, the CDR3 is TGTGCCAGCAGCCTCACGAAAGACAGGGGGTCAGGAAACACCATATATTTT. It specifies CASSLTKDRGSGNTIYF.

The chain employs TRBV7-9 and TRBJ2-7; a possible D gene is TRBD2 (5 bases). Germline values: CDR1 SEHNR, CDR2 FQNEAQ (reference sequence). The CDR3 is 15 amino acids. V gave up 5 bases and J gave up 3 bases, with 17 bases separating them. In DNA, the CDR3 is TGTGCCAGCAGCCCCGACGGAGGCACCATCTACGAGCAGTACTTC. Protein sequence: CASSPDGGTIYEQYF.

The genes are TRBV29-1 and TRBJ2-1; perhaps TRBD2 as D (5 bases). The CDR3 totals 16 residues. Per germline, CDR1 SQVTM and CDR2 ANQGSEA. The V end lost 1 base, the J end lost 0 bases, and 13 bases lay between the germline ends. The CDR3 bases are TGCAGCGTTGAAGCTGGAGCGGCTAGCTCCTACAATGAGCAGTTCTTC. Translation: CSVEAGAASSYNEQFF.

This sequence joins TRBV7-9 and TRBJ2-1; 9 nucleotides align to TRBD2. V dropped 5 bases and J dropped 8; count of bases not matched to a gene: 19. The CDR3 runs to 18 residues. Germline V CDR1 and CDR2: SEHNR, FQNEAQ (reference sequence). The CDR3 DNA is TGTGCCAGCAGCATCCAAGGCCCTGCGGGAGGGCCCTCGGATGAGCAGTTCTTC. Its translation: CASSIQGPAGGPSDEQFF.

The rearrangement uses TRBV9 and TRBJ2-3, with D perhaps TRBD1 (6 bases). The V and J ends lost 2 bases and 2 bases respectively, with 15 bases between them. CDR1 and CDR2 from the germline V gene are SGDLS and YYNGEE. The CDR3 has 16 residues. CDR3 DNA sequence: TGTGCCAGCAGCGTGGGGAACAGGGCTGCCACAGATACGCAGTATTTT. Its protein product is CASSVGNRAATDTQYF. Looking up the rest from reference TRBV9 and TRBJ2-3 gives the full variable domain: DSGVTQTPKHLITATGQRVTLRCSPRSGDLSVYWYQQSLDQGLQFLIQYYNGEERAKGNILERFSAQQFPDLHSELNLSSLELGDSALYFCASSVGNRAATDTQYFGPGTRLTVL.

The chain joins TRBV5-6 to TRBJ1-1; 8 bases match TRBD1. The V segment lost 0 bases and the J segment 4 bases; nucleotides outside the gene matches: 5. This CDR3 has 15 amino acids. CDR1 is SGHDT, CDR2 YYEEEE, per germline. Written as DNA, the CDR3 is TGTGCCAGCAGCTTGGGTACAGGGGGGTTCACTGAAGCTTTCTTT. Translating it yields CASSLGTGGFTEAFF. Full variable domain (outside the CDR3, taken from reference TRBV5-6 and TRBJ1-1): DAGVTQSPTHLIKTRGQQVTLRCSPKSGHDTVSWYQQALGQGPQFIFQYYEEEERQRGNFPDRFSGHQFPNYSSELNVNALLLGDSALYLCASSLGTGGFTEAFFGQGTRLTVV.

V usage is TRBV7-6 and J usage is TRBJ2-1; no clear D gene. This CDR3 spans 15 amino acids. Germline V gene sequence: CDR1 SGHVS, CDR2 FNYEAQ. V was cut by 2 bases and J by 6 bases, with 14 bases left in between. The CDR3 protein is CASSLTPRQANEQFF. For the CDR3, the DNA is TGTGCCAGCAGCTTAACGCCTCGGCAGGCCAATGAGCAGTTCTTC.

The J gene is TRBJ2-7, the V gene TRBV7-2; D is unclear. The CDR3 loop spans 17 amino acids. The germline V gene has CDR1 SGHTA and CDR2 FQGNSA. Trimming removed 5 bases from V and 4 bases from J, with 24 bases in between. CDR3 sequence: CASSRSSFGLQVYEQYF. DNA for the CDR3: TGTGCCAGCAGCCGGAGCTCTTTTGGGCTACAAGTTTACGAGCAGTACTTC.

The chain links TRBV9 to TRBJ1-1; 7 bases are shared with TRBD1. The V gene's germline CDR1 is SGDLS and CDR2 YYNGEE. The CDR3 loop spans 17 amino acids. With V trimmed by 3 bases and J by 1 base, 12 bases remained unmatched. The CDR3 nucleotides are TGTGCCAGCAGCGCAAACCCCGGGACAGATCGGAACACTGAAGCTTTCTTT. Its protein product is CASSANPGTDRNTEAFF.

The chain recombines TRBV11-1 with TRBJ2-5; D uncertain. The ends were cut back, 3 bases at V and 5 bases at J, with 10 bases in the middle. The CDR3 covers 13 residues. From germline, CDR1 is SGHAT and CDR2 FQDESV (reference sequence). The CDR3 reads CASSFGGWETQYF. CDR3 DNA: TGTGCCAGCAGCTTCGGTGGGTGGGAGACCCAGTACTTC. The full variable domain, in which reference TRBV11-1 and TRBJ2-5 provide the parts outside the CDR3, is EAEVAQSPRYKITEKSQAVAFWCDPISGHATLYWYRQILGQGPELLVQFQDESVVDDSQLPKDRFSAERLKGVDSTLKIQPAELGDSAMYLCASSFGGWETQYFGPGTRLLVL.

The V and J genes are TRBV27 and TRBJ2-1, with a tentative D call TRBD2 (6 bases). Germline CDR1 reads MNHEY; CDR2 reads SMNVEV (reference sequence). The V end lost 6 bases, the J end lost 4 bases, and 16 bases lay between the germline ends. The CDR3 is 15 residues long. CDR3 in DNA: TGTGCCAGCAGGCGGACGGGGAGGCCTTACAATGAGCAGTTCTTC. It translates to CASRRTGRPYNEQFF.

This clone was counted a few times. V gene TRBV19 combines with J gene TRBJ1-5; D uncertain. V was cut by 3 bases and J by 4 bases, with 10 bases left in between. The germline CDR1 and CDR2 sequences are LNHDA and SQIVND (reference sequence). The CDR3 covers 14 residues. For the CDR3, the DNA is TGTGCCAGTAGTATGGGGTTTCTGAATCAGCCCCAGCATTTT. Translation gives CASSMGFLNQPQHF.

The chain combines TRBV7-6 with TRBJ2-7; a weak D match, TRBD1 (5 bases). Trimming removed 5 bases from V and 2 bases from J, with 10 bases in between. The CDR3 extends over 13 amino acids. CDR1 and CDR2 (germline): SGHVS, FNYEAQ. The CDR3, as DNA: TGTGCCAGCAGCCAAGGGGTAGCCTACGAGCAGTACTTC. The encoded protein is CASSQGVAYEQYF.

This rearrangement joins TRBV27 to TRBJ2-1; 9 positions agree with TRBD1. CDR1 MNHEY and CDR2 SMNVEV come from the germline V gene (reference sequence). Trimming at V came to 1 base and at J to 7 bases, leaving 5 bases not matched to a gene. The CDR3 spans 15 residues. CDR3 in amino acids: CASSLYRDRVNEQFF. CDR3 coding DNA: TGTGCCAGCAGTTTATATCGGGACAGGGTGAATGAGCAGTTCTTC.

The chain has TRBV27 and TRBJ2-7; D perhaps matches TRBD2 (6 bases). Trimming shortened V by 8 bases and J by 1 base, and 9 bases separated the two germline ends. The CDR3 has 12 amino acids. The germline V gene encodes CDR1 MNHEY and CDR2 SMNVEV (reference sequence). DNA for the CDR3: TGTGCCAGCGGGAGGCCATCCTACGAGCAGTACTTC. Its translation is CASGRPSYEQYF.

This rearrangement joins TRBV2 to TRBJ1-1; 10 nucleotides match TRBD1. The CDR3 runs 12 residues. The germline CDR1 and CDR2 sequences are SNHLY and FYNNEI. Unmatched junction bases numbered 4, after V lost 7 bases and J lost 8 bases. CDR3 sequence (DNA): TGTGCCAGCATGGAGGACAGGGGGGAAGCTTTCTTT. Translation gives CASMEDRGEAFF.

The rearrangement uses TRBV11-3 and TRBJ1-1; tentatively, D is TRBD1 (5 bases). From germline, CDR1 is SGHNT and CDR2 YENEEA. V was trimmed by 1 base and J by 3 bases, leaving 9 bases between them. This CDR3 region has 14 residues. The CDR3 is CASSLAWGHTEAFF. As DNA, the CDR3 is TGTGCCAGCAGCTTAGCATGGGGACACACTGAAGCTTTCTTT.

Here the CDR3 DNA reads TGTGCCAGCAGCCCTAGCGGCGGGAGGATCGCCGAGCAGTACTTC. This gives the protein CASSPSGGRIAEQYF. This chain connects TRBV9 to TRBJ2-7; 8 nucleotides match TRBD2. J lost 6 bases, V lost 4 bases, and 12 bases had no gene match. CDR3 size: 15 residues. Germline V lookup: CDR1 SGDLS, CDR2 YYNGEE.

This rearrangement joins TRBV29-1 to TRBJ1-1, with D hard to call. The CDR3 is made up of 12 amino acids. Germline CDR1 is SQVTM and CDR2 is ANQGSEA. V lost 7 bases to trimming and J lost 3 bases, with 12 bases between them. CDR3 loop: CSGRLRDTEAFF. The CDR3 DNA sequence: TGCAGCGGGCGTTTAAGGGACACTGAAGCTTTCTTT.

As regards this clone: One end of the junction varies from germline; a read error may be responsible. The CDR3 loop reads CASSPSMRSSYNEQFF. The DNA of the CDR3 is TGTGCTAGCAGCCCCTCCATGAGGTCCTCCTACAATGAGCAGTTCTTC. The V gene is TRBV7-7, the J gene TRBJ2-1; D uncertain. The germline CDR1 and CDR2 sequences are SSHAT and FNYEAQ (reference sequence). The CDR3 runs 16 residues.